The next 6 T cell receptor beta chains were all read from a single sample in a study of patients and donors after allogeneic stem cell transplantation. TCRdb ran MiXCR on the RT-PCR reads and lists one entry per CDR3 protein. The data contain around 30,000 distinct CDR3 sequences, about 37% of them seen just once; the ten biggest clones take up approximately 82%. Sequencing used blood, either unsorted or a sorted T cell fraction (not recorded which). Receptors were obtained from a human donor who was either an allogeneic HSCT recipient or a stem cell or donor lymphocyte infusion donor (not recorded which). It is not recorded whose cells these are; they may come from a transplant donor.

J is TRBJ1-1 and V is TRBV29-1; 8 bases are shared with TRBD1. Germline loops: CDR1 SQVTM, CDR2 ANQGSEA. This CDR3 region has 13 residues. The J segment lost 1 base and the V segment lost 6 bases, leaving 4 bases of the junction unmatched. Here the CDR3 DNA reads TGCAGCGTCGGAGGGACAGGGAACACTGAAGCTTTCTTT. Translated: CSVGGTGNTEAFF.

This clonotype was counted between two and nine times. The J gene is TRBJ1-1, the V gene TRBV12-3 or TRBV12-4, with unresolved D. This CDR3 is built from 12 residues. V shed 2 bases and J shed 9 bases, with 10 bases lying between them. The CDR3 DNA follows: TGTGCCAGCAGTTTACGCCTCGGCCAAGCTTTCTTT. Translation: CASSLRLGQAFF.

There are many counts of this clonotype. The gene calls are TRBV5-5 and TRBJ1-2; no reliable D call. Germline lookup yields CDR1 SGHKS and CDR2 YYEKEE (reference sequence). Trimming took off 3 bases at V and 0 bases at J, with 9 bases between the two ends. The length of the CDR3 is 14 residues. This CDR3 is CASSWEGSNYGYTF. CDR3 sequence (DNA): TGTGCCAGCAGCTGGGAGGGCTCTAACTATGGCTACACCTTC.

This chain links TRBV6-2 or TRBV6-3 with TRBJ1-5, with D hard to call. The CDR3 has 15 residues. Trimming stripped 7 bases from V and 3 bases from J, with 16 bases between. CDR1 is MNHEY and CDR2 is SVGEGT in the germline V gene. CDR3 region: CASNNKPFPNQPQHF. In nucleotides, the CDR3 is TGTGCCAGCAACAACAAGCCATTCCCCAATCAGCCCCAGCATTTT.

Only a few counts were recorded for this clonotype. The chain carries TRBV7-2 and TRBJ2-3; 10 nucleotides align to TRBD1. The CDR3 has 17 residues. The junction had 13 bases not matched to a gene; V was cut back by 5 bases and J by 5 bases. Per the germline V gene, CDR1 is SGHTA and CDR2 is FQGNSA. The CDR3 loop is CASSPFSGTGEGDTQYF. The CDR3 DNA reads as TGTGCCAGCAGCCCCTTCTCCGGGACAGGGGAGGGAGATACGCAGTATTTT.

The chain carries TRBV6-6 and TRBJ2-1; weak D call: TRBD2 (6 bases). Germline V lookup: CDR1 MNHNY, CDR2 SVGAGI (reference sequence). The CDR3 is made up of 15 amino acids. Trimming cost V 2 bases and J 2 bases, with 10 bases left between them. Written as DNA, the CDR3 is TGTGCCAGCAGTTACAGGCGGGATCCCTACAATGAGCAGTTCTTC. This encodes CASSYRRDPYNEQFF.